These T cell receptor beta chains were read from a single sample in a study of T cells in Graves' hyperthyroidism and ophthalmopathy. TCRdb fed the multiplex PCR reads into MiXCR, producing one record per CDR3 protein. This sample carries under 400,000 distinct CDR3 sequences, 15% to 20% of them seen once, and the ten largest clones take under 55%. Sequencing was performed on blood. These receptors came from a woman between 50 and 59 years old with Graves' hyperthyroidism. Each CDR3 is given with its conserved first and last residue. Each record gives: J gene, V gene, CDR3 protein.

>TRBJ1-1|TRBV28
CASPPRGQNTEAFF
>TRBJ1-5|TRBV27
CASRGGFNQPQHF
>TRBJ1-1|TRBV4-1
CASSPPFRADTEAFF
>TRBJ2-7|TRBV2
CASSELYEQYF
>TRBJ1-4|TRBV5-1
CASRFTFNEKLFF
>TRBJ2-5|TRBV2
CASSENAETQYF
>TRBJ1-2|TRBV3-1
CASSPRDRANYGYTF
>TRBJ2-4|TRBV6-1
CASSVRTSGYKNIQYF
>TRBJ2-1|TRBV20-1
CSAAGGAGASYNEQFF
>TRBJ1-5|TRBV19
CASSQDSRTNQPQHF
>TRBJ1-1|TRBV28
CASSLIQTRNTEAFF
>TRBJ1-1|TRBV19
CASSLPDLGNTEAFF
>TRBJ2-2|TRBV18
CASSSSGKLNTGELFF
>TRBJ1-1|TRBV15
CATSRDKANTEAFF
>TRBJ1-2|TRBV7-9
CASSPLAGEGYGYTF
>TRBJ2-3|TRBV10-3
CAIGASGRTDTQYF
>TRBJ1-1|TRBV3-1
CASSQSGVEAFF
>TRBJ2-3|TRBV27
CASTGLTTDTHYF
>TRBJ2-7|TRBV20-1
CSATDPRRSYEQYF
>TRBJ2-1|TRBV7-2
CASSLVPGGGQFF
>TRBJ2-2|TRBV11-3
CASSPEGFGELFF
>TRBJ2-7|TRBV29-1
CSVEGQGGGYEQYF
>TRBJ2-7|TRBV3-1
CASSQDHAGSGREQYF
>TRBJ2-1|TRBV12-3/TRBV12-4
CASSLVPVPNPPNEQFF
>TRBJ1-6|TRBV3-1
CASSQKGRRNSPLHF
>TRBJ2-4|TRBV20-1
CSARFVGAVKNIQYF
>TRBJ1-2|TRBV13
CASSSMGQNYGYTF
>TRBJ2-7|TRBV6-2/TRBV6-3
CASTVLAGSSYEQYF
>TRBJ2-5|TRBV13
CASSGRGLPQETQYF
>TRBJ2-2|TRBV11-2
CASSPGGWGRDTGELFF
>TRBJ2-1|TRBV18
CASSPPLAGMGYNEQFF
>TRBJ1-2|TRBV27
CASSKRTGPNGYTF
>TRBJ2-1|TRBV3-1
CASSREPGYNEQFF
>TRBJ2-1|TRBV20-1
CSADREGNEQFF
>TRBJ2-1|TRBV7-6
CASSTTSGPYNEQFF
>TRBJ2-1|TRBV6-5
CASSYSRSSGGLEQFF
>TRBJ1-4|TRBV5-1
CASSPSPGPNEKLFF
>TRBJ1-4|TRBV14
CASSRSATNEKLFF
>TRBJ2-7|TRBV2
CASSEQGSWYEQYF
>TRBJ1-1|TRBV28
CASSATVPNTEAFF
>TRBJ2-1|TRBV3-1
CASSQVAGSYNEQFF
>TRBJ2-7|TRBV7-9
CASSSQTGEVSSGYEQYF
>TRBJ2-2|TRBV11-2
CASSSPRGGGGTGELFF
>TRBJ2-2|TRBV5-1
CASSVQGATGELFF
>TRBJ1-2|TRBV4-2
CASSQVNQANYGYTF
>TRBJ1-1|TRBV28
CASSFWGTGALNTEAFF
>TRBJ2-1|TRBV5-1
CASSLVGTDYNEQFF
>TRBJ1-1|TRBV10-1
CASSESKGRGGCENTEAFF
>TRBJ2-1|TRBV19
CASSTLAGPGGEQFF
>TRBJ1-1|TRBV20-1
CSARVGGETTEAFF